This T cell receptor beta chain was identified in a study of regulatory T cells in long-lasting Graves disease (dated by TCRdb to the early 2020s). The study in broad terms: Antithyroid drugs had been taken for less than 3 months by newly diagnosed Graves' disease patients. Peripheral blood TCR sequencing and RNA sequencing compared persistent Graves' disease patients with newly diagnosed Graves' disease patients. The study was registered as a clinical trial and conducted in China. A total of around 33 samples underwent TCR sequencing, from some 13 patients with persistent Graves' disease and approximately 20 patients with newly diagnosed Graves' disease.

After removal of 3 bases from V and 4 bases from J, the junction retains 9 bases not matched to a gene. Looking up the germline V gene (reference sequence) yields CDR1 DFQATT and CDR2 SNEGSKA. The CDR3 goes from the cysteine to the phenylalanine over 15 residues. Only CDR3 DNA is held: 45 bases, read in frame from base 1. Of note for this clonotype: Its antigen target is currently unknown. Base qualities are missing; no much larger clone stands one base away.

The method behind the library was multiplex PCR. The sequencing machine was an Illumina HiSeq 4000. iRepertoire HTBI primers and Arm-PCR amplification of CDR3 regions were used to construct TCR beta libraries. PCR products were gel purified before sequencing. Per the authors' processing: Across samples, about 64 TRBV and roughly 15 TRBJ segments were identified and used for gene usage analysis of CDR3 amino acid clonotypes. COPE and FqMerger were used to merge the filtered high-quality paired reads into contigs. BLAST was used to align contigs to the IMGT TRBV, TRBD and TRBJ reference genes, and CDR3 was defined following IMGT. Any clonotype with a frequency above 0.1% was counted as a highly expanded clone. Repertoire diversity was measured by Shannon entropy, and V-J evenness by the Gini coefficient. A clonotype was considered public if more than one individual shared it. TCRdb cleaned the public reads at Q25 with fastp, built clones with MiXCR and kept in-frame beta chains. Identical CDR3 proteins give one entry, which carries the most common genes and DNA. Here the V and J calls rest on TCRdb's processing, not on the authors' analysis. The sample records a few hundred thousand distinct CDR3 sequences, about 16% of which are singletons. Of the sample, less than 30% falls within the top ten clones.

What the authors observed across the whole study: Because the primary lesion, thyroid tissue, could not be accessed, the study looked at peripheral blood alone. The small sample size was acknowledged by the authors as a limitation that may reduce accuracy. Only the TCR beta chain was sequenced and analyzed. Lower TCR Shannon entropy and fewer highly expanded clones were observed in persistent Graves' disease patients than in newly diagnosed patients, which suggested clonal expansion. Patients with persistent disease shared more public clonotypes (about 2,500) than newly diagnosed patients did (more than 900). TRBV28, TRBJ1-2 and TRBJ2-5 were preferentially used in persistent disease, while TRBV20-1 and TRBJ2-1 were favored in newly diagnosed disease.

In light of the paper, this sample's time point label describes: newly diagnosed GD, antithyroid drugs for less than 3 months. For both TCR sequencing and RNA sequencing, RNA was extracted from PBMCs using TRIzol. The diagnosis of Graves' disease was made according to American Thyroid Association guidelines. Patients for the study were recruited at an endocrinology department in Xi'an, China. Each patient gave roughly 8.4 milliliters of peripheral blood, collected in an EDTA anticoagulant tube. PBMCs were isolated by Ficoll Paque Plus density gradient separation without further T cell sorting. RNA quality was checked with an Agilent 2100 Bioanalyzer and agarose gel, and concentration with a NanoDrop 2000. These data were likewise used in another study, on T cells in Graves' hyperthyroidism and ophthalmopathy. As the second publication notes: Graves' hyperthyroidism was defined as stable when no progression to ophthalmopathy occurred over 18 months of follow-up. Hyperthyroidism patients were newly diagnosed, had a disease duration of under 2 months, and were aged 18 to 65 years. Exclusion was applied to patients with uncontrolled infections, other autoimmune diseases, pregnancy or lactation. Diagnoses relied on clinical symptoms, serum thyroxine and TRAb, thyroid ultrasound and orbital computed tomography. For the first round of RT-PCR on the TCR CDR3, the HTBI primer set was used together with the Qiagen OneStep RT-PCR kit. Most expanded thyroid clonotypes (frequency above 0.001) were also found in blood, which suggests that blood repertoires may mirror thyroid immune responses. A model built on a 13 V-J signature distinguished ophthalmopathy from stable hyperthyroidism, reaching around 88% sensitivity and about 81% specificity in cross-validation and 80%/75% in testing. During validation, the model predicted progression to ophthalmopathy a median of roughly six months ahead of onset, with around 71% sensitivity and about 75% specificity. A discovery cohort of approximately 100 patients, about 40 with Graves' ophthalmopathy and about 60 with stable Graves' hyperthyroidism, was used to find distinguishing TCR V-J signatures. Whether ophthalmopathy could be predicted prospectively was tested in an independent validation cohort made up of roughly 19 hyperthyroidism patients plus 17 patients who later progressed to ophthalmopathy. The 100 or so discovery patients were divided at random into training and test sets in a 7:3 ratio. The study also compared thyroid tissue and blood T-cell repertoires from roughly 6 Graves' hyperthyroidism patients. After blood sampling, hyperthyroidism patients were treated with methimazole at a starting dose of 30 mg daily, and ophthalmopathy patients were treated with high-dose intravenous methylprednisolone. Libraries were constructed in a second round of multiplex PCR, after which size selection and purification were carried out. Paired-end sequencing of the libraries was performed with 100 bp reads on an Illumina HiSeq2000. SOAPnuke was used to process the raw data, throwing out any read that contained adapters or uncalled bases, had a mean Phred below 15, or lacked an exact constant-primer or identifier match. COPE v1.2.5 was used to merge high-quality paired reads, and clonotypes were defined as unique nucleotide sequences. MiTCR v1.1 was used to align clonotypes to the IMGT TRBV, TRBD and TRBJ reference segments. Analysis was restricted to V-J combinations with a frequency above 0.0001, which covered about 99% of repertoires. The TCS score was defined as the ratio of F50 (clonal expansion) to E x V (chaos), calculated using BLOSUM62-based TCRdist between CDR3 peptides within each V-J. Welch's t-statistics and random forest reduced fewer than 600 V-J features to 13, which were used in a naive Bayes classifier (R e1071). No statistical method was used to set the sample size in advance, and investigators knew the group allocation. The paper describes TCR Vbeta CDR3 sequencing of 120 to 150 peripheral blood samples, made up of under 50 ophthalmopathy patients, around 78 hyperthyroidism patients and roughly 17 progressor patients.

The source material was peripheral blood mononuclear cells (PBMCs), sampled at new diagnosis, from a patient treated with antithyroid drugs. The sequence derives from a woman aged 18-29 years with Graves disease. Donor details come from another sample of the same person, matched by shared clones. The V gene is TRBV20-1 and the J gene is TRBJ2-1; TRBD2 agrees with 7 junctional bases. Read as DNA, the sequence is TGCAGTGCTAGGCAGACGGGAGGTTTTTACAATGAGCAGTTCTTC. Translated, it gives CSARQTGGFYNEQFF.